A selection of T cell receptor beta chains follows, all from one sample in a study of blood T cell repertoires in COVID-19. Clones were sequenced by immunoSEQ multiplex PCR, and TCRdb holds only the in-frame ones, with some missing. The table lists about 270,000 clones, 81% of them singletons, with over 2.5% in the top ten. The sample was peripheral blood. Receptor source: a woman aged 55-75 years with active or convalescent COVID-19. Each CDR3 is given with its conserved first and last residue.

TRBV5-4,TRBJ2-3,CASSLAGGLGDTQYF
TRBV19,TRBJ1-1,CASSILQGEDTEAFF
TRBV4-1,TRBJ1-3,CASSRTTGSGRSGNTIYF
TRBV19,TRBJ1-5,CASSIFVGGNQPQHF
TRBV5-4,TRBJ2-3,CASSLKLAGGPTGADTQYF
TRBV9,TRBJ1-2,CASSVQPGNEANYGYTF
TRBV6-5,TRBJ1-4,CASRWDRGEKLFF
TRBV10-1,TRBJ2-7,CASSSGTSGNSYEQYF
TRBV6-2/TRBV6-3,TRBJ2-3,CASSLYRVLDTQYF
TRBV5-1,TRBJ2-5,CASTQGTGVRAETQYF
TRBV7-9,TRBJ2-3,CASSLGAGTTDTQYF
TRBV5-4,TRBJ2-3,CASSPDPGLAGAGDTQYF
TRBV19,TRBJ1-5,CASSLTGDGHQPQHF
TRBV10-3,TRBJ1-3,CAIRTGAAGNTIYF
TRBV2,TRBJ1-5,CASSVRQVLNQPQHF
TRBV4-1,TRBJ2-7,CASSQARGPTYEQYF
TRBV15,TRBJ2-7,CATSRSQGSYEQYF
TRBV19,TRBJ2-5,CASSIEGSGGPRETQYF
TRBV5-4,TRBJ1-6,CASSTSSYNSPLHF
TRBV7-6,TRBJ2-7,CASSLATGAPHEQYF
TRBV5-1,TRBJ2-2,CASSWGDRPNTGELFF
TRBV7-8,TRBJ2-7,CASSLVPGNYEQYF
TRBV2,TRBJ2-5,CASSALGGFQETQYF
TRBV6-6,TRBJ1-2,CASISGQGTYGYTF
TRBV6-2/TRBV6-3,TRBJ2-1,CASSFKPDTTSEFEQFF
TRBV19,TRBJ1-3,CASSIAGQSSGNTIYF
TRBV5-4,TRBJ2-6,CASSLDPGGGTGANVLTF
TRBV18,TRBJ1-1,CASSLEQGKNTEAFF
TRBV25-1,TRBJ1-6,CASGPPGRGNSPLHF
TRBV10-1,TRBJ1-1,CASSPGDRAKGWRAFF
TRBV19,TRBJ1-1,CASSDFTEAFF
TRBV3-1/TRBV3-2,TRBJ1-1,CASSQDRGTEAFF
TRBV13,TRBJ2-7,CASSFERGNSYEQYF
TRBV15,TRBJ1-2,CATSRDRGAYGYTF
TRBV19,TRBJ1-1,CASSIARAEAFF
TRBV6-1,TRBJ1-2,CASSEAGQGYGYTF
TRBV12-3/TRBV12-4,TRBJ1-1,CASEGHPNTEAFF
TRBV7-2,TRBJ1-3,CASRADRGNTIYF
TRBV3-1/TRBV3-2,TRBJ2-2,CASSRRGVTGELFF
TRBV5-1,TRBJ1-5,CASSLGGGDQPQHF
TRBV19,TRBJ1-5,CASTPRGNQPQHF
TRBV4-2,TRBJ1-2,CASSQPGQGDYGYTF